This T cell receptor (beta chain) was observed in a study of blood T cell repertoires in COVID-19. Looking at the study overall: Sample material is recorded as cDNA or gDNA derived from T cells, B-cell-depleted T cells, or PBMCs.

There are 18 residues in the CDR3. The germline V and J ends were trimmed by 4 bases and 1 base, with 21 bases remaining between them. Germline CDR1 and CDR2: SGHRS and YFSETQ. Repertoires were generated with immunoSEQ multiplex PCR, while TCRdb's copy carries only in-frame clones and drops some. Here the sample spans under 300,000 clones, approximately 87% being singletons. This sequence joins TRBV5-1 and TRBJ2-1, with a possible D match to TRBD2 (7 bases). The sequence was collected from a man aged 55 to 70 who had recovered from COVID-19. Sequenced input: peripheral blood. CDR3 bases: TGCGCCAGCAGCCCTGGAGGGGGGGGGCCGAGGTCCTACAATGAGCAGTTCTTC. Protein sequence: CASSPGGGGPRSYNEQFF. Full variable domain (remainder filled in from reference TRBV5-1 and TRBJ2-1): KAGVTQTPRYLIKTRGQQVTLSCSPISGHRSVSWYQQTPGQGLQFLFEYFSETQRNKGNFPGRFSGRQFSNSRSEMNVSTLELGDSALYLCASSPGGGGPRSYNEQFFGPGTRLTVL.